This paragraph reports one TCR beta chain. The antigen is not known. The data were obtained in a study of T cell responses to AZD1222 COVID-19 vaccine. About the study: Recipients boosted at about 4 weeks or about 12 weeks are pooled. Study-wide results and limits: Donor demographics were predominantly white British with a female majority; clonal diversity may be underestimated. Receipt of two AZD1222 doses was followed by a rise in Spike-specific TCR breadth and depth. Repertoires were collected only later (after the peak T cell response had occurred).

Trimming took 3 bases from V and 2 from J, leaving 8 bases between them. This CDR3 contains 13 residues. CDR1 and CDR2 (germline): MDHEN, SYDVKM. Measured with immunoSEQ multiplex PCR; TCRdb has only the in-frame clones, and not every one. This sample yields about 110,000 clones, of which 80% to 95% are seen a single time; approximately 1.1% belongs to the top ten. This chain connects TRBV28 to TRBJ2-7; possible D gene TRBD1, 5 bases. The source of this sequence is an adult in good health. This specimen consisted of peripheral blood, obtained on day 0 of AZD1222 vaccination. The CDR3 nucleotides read TGTGCCAGCAGTTTGGCGACAGCCTACGAGCAGTACTTC. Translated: CASSLATAYEQYF.